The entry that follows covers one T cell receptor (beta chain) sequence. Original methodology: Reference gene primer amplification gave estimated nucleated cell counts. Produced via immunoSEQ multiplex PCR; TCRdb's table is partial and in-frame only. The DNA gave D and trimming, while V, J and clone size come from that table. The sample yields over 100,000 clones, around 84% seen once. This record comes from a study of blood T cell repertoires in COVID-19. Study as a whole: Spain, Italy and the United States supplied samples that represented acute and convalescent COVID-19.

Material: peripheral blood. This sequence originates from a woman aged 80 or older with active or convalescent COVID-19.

The CDR3 spells CASSLSGGAYGYTF. In nucleotides, the CDR3 is TGTGCCAGCAGTTTAAGTGGGGGGGCCTATGGCTACACCTTC. This sequence joins TRBV27 and TRBJ1-2; D is possibly TRBD1 (6 bases). The CDR3 is 14 amino acids. V shed 2 bases and J shed 4 bases, with 11 bases lying between them. Germline V gene sequence: CDR1 MNHEY, CDR2 SMNVEV (reference sequence).